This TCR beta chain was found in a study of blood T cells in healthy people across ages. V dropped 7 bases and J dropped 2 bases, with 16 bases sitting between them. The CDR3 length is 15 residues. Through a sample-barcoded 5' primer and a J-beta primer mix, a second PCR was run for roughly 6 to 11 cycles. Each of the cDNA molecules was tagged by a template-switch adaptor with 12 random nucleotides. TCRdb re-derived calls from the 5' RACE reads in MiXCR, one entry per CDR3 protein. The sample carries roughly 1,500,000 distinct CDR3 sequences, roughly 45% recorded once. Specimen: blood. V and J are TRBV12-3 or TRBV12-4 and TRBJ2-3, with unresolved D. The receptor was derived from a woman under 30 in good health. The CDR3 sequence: CASTYMNLPTDTQYF. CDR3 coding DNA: TGTGCCAGCACTTATATGAATCTTCCCACAGATACGCAGTATTTT.